The rows below give T cell receptor beta chains drawn from one sample of a study of cytomegalovirus exposure and HLA in healthy donors. Produced via immunoSEQ multiplex PCR; TCRdb's table is partial and in-frame only. The repertoire holds 140,000 or so clones, with roughly 70% as singletons. Input material: PBMCs. These receptors all come from a man younger than 35 in good health and CMV-seropositive. The CDR3 runs from the conserved cysteine through the conserved F or W. D genes are given only for firm matches. A row's size may be missing; if present it is once, few, many or a size class.

CDR3nt: TGTGCCAGCATCTTTAGGTCTGGGCCTTTTGAAGCTTTCTTT
CDR3aa: CASIFRSGPFEAFF
len: 14
v_gene: TRBV2
abundance: -
d_gene: -
j_gene: TRBJ1-1

CDR3nt: TGTGCCAGCTCTCCAGACAGGCCGTCCTCACTAGCCAAAAACATTCAGTACTTC
CDR3aa: CASSPDRPSSLAKNIQYF
len: 18
v_gene: TRBV18
abundance: -
d_gene: -
j_gene: TRBJ2-4

CDR3nt: TGCGCCAGCAGCTCGGGACGGGGGGGCACCGGGGAGCTGTTTTTT
CDR3aa: CASSSGRGGTGELFF
len: 15
v_gene: TRBV5-1
abundance: -
d_gene: TRBD2
j_gene: TRBJ2-2

CDR3nt: TGTGCCAGCAGTTTATCTGGGAGTTCCTACGAGCAGTACTTC
CDR3aa: CASSLSGSSYEQYF
len: 14
v_gene: TRBV28
abundance: -
d_gene: -
j_gene: TRBJ2-7

CDR3nt: TGTGCCAGCAGCCAAGATTTTGGCGGGAGAGGTTCGGAGACCCAGTACTTC
CDR3aa: CASSQDFGGRGSETQYF
len: 17
v_gene: TRBV4-2
abundance: -
d_gene: TRBD2
j_gene: TRBJ2-5

CDR3nt: TGTGCCAGCAGCCCTTCGACTAGCCGACAAGAGACCCAGTACTTC
CDR3aa: CASSPSTSRQETQYF
len: 15
v_gene: TRBV5-6
abundance: -
d_gene: TRBD2
j_gene: TRBJ2-5

CDR3nt: TGTGCCAGCAGACCCCGGGGAGGGGAGGGAGAGCAGTTCTTC
CDR3aa: CASRPRGGEGEQFF
len: 14
v_gene: TRBV6-5
abundance: -
d_gene: TRBD2
j_gene: TRBJ2-1

CDR3nt: TGTGCCAGCAGTTCATTCTCCTACGAGCAGTACTTC
CDR3aa: CASSSFSYEQYF
len: 12
v_gene: TRBV28
abundance: -
d_gene: -
j_gene: TRBJ2-7

CDR3nt: TGTGCCAGCAGTCAAAAGGGGGAGACCCAGTACTTC
CDR3aa: CASSQKGETQYF
len: 12
v_gene: TRBV9
abundance: -
d_gene: -
j_gene: TRBJ2-5

CDR3nt: TGTGCCAGCAGCCCAACAGGAGTGAATGAAAAACTGTTTTTT
CDR3aa: CASSPTGVNEKLFF
len: 14
v_gene: TRBV5-6
abundance: -
d_gene: -
j_gene: TRBJ1-4

CDR3nt: TGTGCCAGCAGCCTTCAGCTAGCGGATTCCTACGAGCAGTACTTC
CDR3aa: CASSLQLADSYEQYF
len: 15
v_gene: TRBV4-2
abundance: -
d_gene: TRBD2
j_gene: TRBJ2-7

CDR3nt: TGCGCCAGCAGCTACACGGACAGTAGGGATCAGCCCCAGCATTTT
CDR3aa: CASSYTDSRDQPQHF
len: 15
v_gene: TRBV5-1
abundance: -
d_gene: -
j_gene: TRBJ1-5

CDR3nt: TGTGCCTGGAGACGAGCGGGAGCATACAATGAGCAGTTCTTC
CDR3aa: CAWRRAGAYNEQFF
len: 14
v_gene: TRBV30
abundance: -
d_gene: TRBD2
j_gene: TRBJ2-1

CDR3nt: TGTGCCAGCAGTTACGGTGCAGGGGGATACTACGAGCAGTACTTC
CDR3aa: CASSYGAGGYYEQYF
len: 15
v_gene: TRBV6-5
abundance: few
d_gene: TRBD1
j_gene: TRBJ2-7

CDR3nt: TGTGCCAGCATGGCAAACTATGGCTACACCTTC
CDR3aa: CASMANYGYTF
len: 11
v_gene: TRBV6-1
abundance: few
d_gene: -
j_gene: TRBJ1-2

CDR3nt: TGTGCCAGCAGATCGACAGGGTTCGCCTACAATGAGCAGTTCTTC
CDR3aa: CASRSTGFAYNEQFF
len: 15
v_gene: TRBV6-5
abundance: -
d_gene: TRBD1
j_gene: TRBJ2-1

CDR3nt: TGTGCCAGCAGCGCCGCCTCGGGACTAGCGGGAGTTGAGCAGTTCTTC
CDR3aa: CASSAASGLAGVEQFF
len: 16
v_gene: TRBV5-5
abundance: -
d_gene: TRBD2
j_gene: TRBJ2-1